One and the same sample provided the 13 T cell receptor beta chains below, sequenced in a study of blood T cell repertoires in COVID-19. The assay was immunoSEQ multiplex PCR, and TCRdb's table has in-frame clones only and misses some. Altogether some 200,000 clones are present, 84% being singletons, with the ten largest covering approximately 14%. The sequencing sample was made of peripheral blood. These receptors all come from a man aged 25-40 years with active or convalescent COVID-19.

The chain is built from TRBV4-1 and TRBJ2-3; D is possibly TRBD2 (5 bases). CDR1 is MGHRA and CDR2 is YSYEKL in the germline V gene. With 5 bases removed from V and 2 bases from J, the gap between germline ends came to 11 bases. The CDR3 is 14 amino acids. The CDR3 nucleotides are TGCGCCAGCAGCGACCGGGGTAACACAGATACGCAGTATTTT. It codes for CASSDRGNTDTQYF.

V usage is TRBV9 and J usage is TRBJ2-1, with 12 positions matching TRBD2. CDR1 and CDR2 (germline): SGDLS, YYNGEE. V lost 0 bases, J lost 7 bases, and 5 bases stayed unmatched. The CDR3 consists of 16 residues. CDR3 bases: TGTGCCAGCAGCGTAGCCCCGACTAGCGGGAGTAATGAGCAGTTCTTC. Amino acid sequence: CASSVAPTSGSNEQFF.

This chain connects TRBV7-9 to TRBJ1-2; unclear D gene. V lost 2 bases and J 8 bases, leaving 9 bases between the germline ends. This CDR3 is 12 amino acids long. Germline loops: CDR1 SEHNR, CDR2 FQNEAQ (reference sequence). In DNA form, the CDR3 reads TGTGCCAGCAGCTTAACGGGTGACGGCTACACCTTC. Amino acids: CASSLTGDGYTF.

The V gene is TRBV6-5, the J gene TRBJ1-1; 11 positions agree with TRBD1. The CDR3 consists of 14 residues. From germline, CDR1 is MNHEY and CDR2 SVGAGI. J was trimmed by 4 bases and V by 7 bases; bases with no gene match: 5. CDR3 DNA sequence: TGTGCCAGCAATCAAGGGACAGGGGGCACTGAAGCTTTCTTT. This sequence encodes CASNQGTGGTEAFF.

This sequence joins TRBV19 and TRBJ2-5; 8 bases are shared with TRBD2. This CDR3 has 15 amino acids. Germline loops: CDR1 LNHDA, CDR2 SQIVND (reference sequence). With V trimmed by 3 bases and J by 2 bases, 5 bases remained unmatched. CDR3 DNA: TGTGCCAGTAGTATCCCGAGCGGGAGTCAAGAGACCCAGTACTTC. It translates to CASSIPSGSQETQYF.

The V call is TRBV6-2 or TRBV6-3, the J call TRBJ1-2, with D perhaps TRBD1 (5 bases). Germline V gene data show CDR1 as MNHEY and CDR2 as SVGEGT. CDR3 length equals 11 residues. Between the trimmed V and J ends, which lost 2 bases and 13 bases, there was a span of 11 bases. The CDR3 DNA follows: TGTGCCAGCAGTTACGGGGCCGCACGCACCTTC. It is translated as CASSYGAARTF.

In DNA, the CDR3 is TGTGCCAGCAGCGGGGACTGGCTTGGGACTAGCGGGGACCAGAGCACGCAGTATTTT. Its translation: CASSGDWLGTSGDQSTQYF. The chain is built from TRBV5-6 and TRBJ2-3, with TRBD2 identical over 13 bases. The junction had 20 bases not matched to a gene; V was cut back by 4 bases and J by 9 bases. Germline loops: CDR1 SGHDT, CDR2 YYEEEE. The length of the CDR3 is 19 residues.

The genes are TRBV27 and TRBJ1-2; tentatively, D is TRBD1 (5 bases). Germline CDR1 MNHEY, CDR2 SMNVEV (reference sequence). Trimming left V 6 bases short and J 0 bases short, with 17 bases between. This CDR3 contains 16 residues. The CDR3 coding sequence is TGTGCCAGCAGACAGGCCCGAGACAGACCTAACTATGGCTACACCTTC. Translated: CASRQARDRPNYGYTF.

This chain uses TRBV2 with TRBJ2-3, with 9 nucleotides matching TRBD1. CDR3 length: 16 residues. Germline V gene data show CDR1 as SNHLY and CDR2 as FYNNEI. With V trimmed by 5 bases and J by 0 bases, 6 bases remained unmatched. CDR3 DNA: TGTGCCAGCAGTTCCGGGACAGGGAGTAGCACAGATACGCAGTATTTT. Protein: CASSSGTGSSTDTQYF.

DNA for the CDR3: TGTGCCACCAGTGCCCAGGGGAATCAGCCCCAGCATTTT. Its translation: CATSAQGNQPQHF. The chain joins TRBV24-1 to TRBJ1-5; a weak D match, TRBD1 (6 bases). This CDR3 comprises 13 residues. V lost 5 bases and J lost 4, with 8 bases in between. The V gene's germline CDR1 is KGHDR and CDR2 SFDVKD.

This rearrangement joins TRBV6-5 to TRBJ1-1; D is perhaps TRBD1 (5 bases). Germline V gene sequence: CDR1 MNHEY, CDR2 SVGAGI. The CDR3 has 13 amino acids. The ends were cut back, 7 bases at V and 1 base at J, with 10 bases in the middle. The CDR3 nucleotides are TGTGCCAGCACGGAAAGGGGGAACACTGAAGCTTTCTTT. The encoded protein is CASTERGNTEAFF.

The chain recombines TRBV25-1 with TRBJ2-1; 16 bases agree with TRBD2. Looked up from germline, CDR1 is MGHDK and CDR2 is SYGVNS. There are 18 residues in the CDR3. V gave up 4 bases and J gave up 8 bases; unmatched junction bases: 11. CDR3 residues: CASSVGAGTSGRDHEQFF. The CDR3 nucleotides are TGTGCCAGCAGTGTGGGCGCAGGGACTAGCGGGAGGGACCATGAGCAGTTCTTC.

This chain uses TRBV6-6 with TRBJ2-1; 10 positions agree with TRBD2. CDR1 MNHNY and CDR2 SVGAGI come from the germline V gene (reference sequence). V lost 8 bases to trimming and J lost 6 bases; unmatched junction nucleotides: 4. The CDR3 covers 13 residues. The CDR3 sequence is CASEREGLNEQFF. The CDR3 region has the DNA TGTGCCAGCGAGCGGGAGGGCCTCAATGAGCAGTTCTTC.